The table lists the clone carrying this T cell receptor (beta chain) with a few counts. Its antigen is still unknown. The junction differs from germline at one of its ends, possibly a read error. The library was built from about 400 ng RNA with molecular barcoded adaptors for alpha/delta and beta/gamma chains. TCRdb used MiXCR to reprocess the reads, holding one entry per CDR3 protein. The sample lists some 130,000 distinct CDR3 sequences, 10% to 15% occurring once. The CDR3 has 13 residues. The germline CDR1 and CDR2 sequences are SEHNR and FQNEAQ (reference sequence). This sample was included in a study of read filtering for tumor transcriptome and immune sequencing. Background on the study: Mean patient age was approximately 66 years, range roughly 40 to 80; 17 male, around 15 female. R-ISS stage counts were under ten for I, approximately 16 for II, 6 or 7 for III.

Findings of the study overall: IR-seq and RNA-seq agreed better without single-read clonotypes. Approximately 79% of IR-seq clonotypes had a single read, yet these held approximately 3.5% of reads.

Material for sequencing was a population of CD138-negative cells sorted from bone marrow. The rearrangement links TRBV7-9 to TRBJ1-1; D gene unclear. The sequence was obtained from a donor at least 40 years old with multiple myeloma. The CDR3 sequence: CASNLAQGTEAFF. The CDR3 DNA follows: TGTGCCAGCAACTTAGCGCAAGGCACTGAAGCTTTCTTT.